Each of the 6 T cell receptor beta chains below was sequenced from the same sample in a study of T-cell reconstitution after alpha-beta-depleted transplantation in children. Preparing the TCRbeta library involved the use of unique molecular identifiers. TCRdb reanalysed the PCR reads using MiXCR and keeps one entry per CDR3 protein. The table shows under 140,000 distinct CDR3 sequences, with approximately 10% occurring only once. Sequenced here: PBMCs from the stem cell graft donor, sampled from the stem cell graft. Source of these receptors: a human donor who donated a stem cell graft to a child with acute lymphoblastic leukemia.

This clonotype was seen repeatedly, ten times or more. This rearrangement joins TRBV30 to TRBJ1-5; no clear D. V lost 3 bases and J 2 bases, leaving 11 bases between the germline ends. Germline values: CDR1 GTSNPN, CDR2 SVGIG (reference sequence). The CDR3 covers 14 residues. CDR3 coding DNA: TGTGCCTGGAGCCTACTCGGGGGCAATCAGCCCCAGCATTTT. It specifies CAWSLLGGNQPQHF.

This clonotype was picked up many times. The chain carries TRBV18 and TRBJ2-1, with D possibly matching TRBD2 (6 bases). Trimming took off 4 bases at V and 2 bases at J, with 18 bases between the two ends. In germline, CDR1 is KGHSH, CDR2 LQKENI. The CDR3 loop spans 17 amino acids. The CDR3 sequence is CASSRSLTSNPYNEQFF. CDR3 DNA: TGTGCCAGCTCACGGAGCTTGACTAGTAATCCCTACAATGAGCAGTTCTTC. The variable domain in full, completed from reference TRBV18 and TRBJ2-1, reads NAGVMQNPRHLVRRRGQEARLRCSPMKGHSHVYWYRQLPEEGLKFMVYLQKENIIDESGMPKERFSAEFPKEGPSILRIQQVVRGDSAAYFCASSRSLTSNPYNEQFFGPGTRLTVL.

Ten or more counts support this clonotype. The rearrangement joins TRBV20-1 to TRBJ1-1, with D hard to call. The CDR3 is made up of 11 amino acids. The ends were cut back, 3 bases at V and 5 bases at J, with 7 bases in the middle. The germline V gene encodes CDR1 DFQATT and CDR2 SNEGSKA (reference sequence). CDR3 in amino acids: CSARESTEAFF. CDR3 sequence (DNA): TGCAGTGCTAGGGAGTCAACTGAAGCTTTCTTT.

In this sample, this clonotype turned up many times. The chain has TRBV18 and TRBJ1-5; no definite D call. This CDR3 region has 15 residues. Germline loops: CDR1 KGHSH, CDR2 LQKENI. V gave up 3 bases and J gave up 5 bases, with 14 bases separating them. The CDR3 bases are TGTGCCAGCTCACCGGGTGGGAGGGAGCATCAGCCCCAGCATTTT. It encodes CASSPGGREHQPQHF. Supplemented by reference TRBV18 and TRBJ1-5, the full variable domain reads NAGVMQNPRHLVRRRGQEARLRCSPMKGHSHVYWYRQLPEEGLKFMVYLQKENIIDESGMPKERFSAEFPKEGPSILRIQQVVRGDSAAYFCASSPGGREHQPQHFGDGTRLSIL.

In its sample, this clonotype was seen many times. The CDR3 DNA is TGCAGTGCTAGTATGGGACCGACGAACACTGAAGCTTTCTTT. It translates to CSASMGPTNTEAFF. V and J are TRBV20-1 and TRBJ1-1; D is perhaps TRBD1 (5 bases). From germline, CDR1 is DFQATT and CDR2 SNEGSKA (reference sequence). The germline V and J ends were trimmed by 3 bases and 1 base, with 12 bases remaining between them. This CDR3 comprises 14 residues.

The CDR3 sequence: CASSESRISTDTQYF. For the CDR3, the DNA is TGCGCCAGCAGTGAGTCCAGGATAAGCACAGATACGCAGTATTTT. The rearrangement links TRBV10-2 to TRBJ2-3; D uncertain. This CDR3 has 15 amino acids. The germline V and J ends were trimmed by 0 bases and 0 bases, with 7 bases remaining between them. Germline values: CDR1 WSHSY, CDR2 SAAADI.